This T cell receptor (beta chain) appears in the sequencing data of a study of shared clonotypes between healthy human individuals. Background on the study: Donors consisted of a couple of women and a few men between 18 and 49.

Naive CD8 cells lacked CD45RO, underwent positive selection for CCR7 and left out terminally differentiated effector memory CD45RA+ cells. V lost 7 bases, J lost 0 bases, and 16 bases stayed unmatched. CDR1 and CDR2 (germline): SQVTM, ANQGSEA. The CDR3 has 17 amino acids. Generated by immunoSEQ multiplex PCR, the TCRdb table keeps only in-frame clones and is missing some. The sample lists roughly 2.1 million clones; approximately 94% were seen once. Sample: naive CD8+ T cells from PBMCs. The receptor comes from a man between 18 and 35 years old in good health. Some clones in this sample may be carry-over from other donors' samples. This sequence joins TRBV29-1 and TRBJ1-1; 8 nucleotides match TRBD1. The DNA of the CDR3 is TGCAGCGCCCTTCAGGCGACAGGGGTGGTTTTGAACACTGAAGCTTTCTTT. It codes for CSALQATGVVLNTEAFF.